The T cell receptor (beta chain) described here comes from a study of beta chain features in type 1 diabetes. Whole-study results and caveats: Shorter TCRB CDR3s, moderately but significantly so, marked every one of the four CD4+ subsets in Type 1 diabetes patients.

A remark on this clone: Antigen: not known.

As every portion of the isolated RNA was reverse transcribed, the sequencing read expressed TCRB transcripts. Libraries were prepared by immunoSEQ multiplex PCR; TCRdb keeps only in-frame clonotypes and omits some of them. This table has under 850,000 clones, around 15% appearing once. There are 13 residues in the CDR3. V was clipped by 5 bases and J by 0 bases, with 7 bases between them. Germline V gene sequence: CDR1 MNHEY, CDR2 SVGAGI. One heparinised draw of blood, averaging approximately 110 mL, came from each donor. The clonotype comes from a man between 18 and 29 years old with type 1 diabetes. This rearrangement joins TRBV6-5 to TRBJ1-1; TRBD1 might be the D (5 bases). The sequencing input was naive CD4+ T cells from blood. The CDR3 sequence is CASSPGLNTEAFF. DNA of the CDR3: TGTGCCAGCAGTCCAGGGTTGAACACTGAAGCTTTCTTT.